This T cell receptor (beta chain) stems from a study of shared clonotypes between healthy human individuals. Study information: Contributing individuals were a couple of females and a few males aged 18 to 49.

Sorted-subset replicate PCRs used roughly 210 ng of genomic DNA. This amount corresponded to tens of thousands of T cell genomes. Using immunoSEQ multiplex PCR, the repertoire was profiled, and TCRdb retains in-frame clones only, with some absent. Counted here are about a million clones, 60% to 85% occurring once; the ten biggest clones make up over 1.3%. From germline, CDR1 is MGHRA and CDR2 YSYEKL. V lost 4 bases, J lost 4 bases, and 7 bases lay in between. CDR3 length: 13 residues. The material sequenced was memory CD4+ T cells sorted from blood. The subset denotes: CD45RA-negative fraction. The gene calls are TRBV4-1 and TRBJ2-2, with no clear D. The source is a young man in good health. The CDR3 coding sequence is TGCGCCAGCAGCCCGTCGGGCACCGGGGAGCTGTTTTTT. It translates to CASSPSGTGELFF.